Listed below are T cell receptor beta chains from one sample, sequenced in a study of T cell changes during pregnancy in multiple sclerosis. Produced via immunoSEQ multiplex PCR; TCRdb's table is partial and in-frame only. The sample shows just over 65,000 clones, about 89% of them seen only once. Sequencing used peripheral blood, obtained in the second trimester of pregnancy. The receptors were gathered from a female donor with multiple sclerosis, enrolled in a pregnancy study. The CDR3 runs from the conserved cysteine through the conserved F or W. The D gene is left open where the match is weak. Size tells how often a clone was seen (once, few, many) or the class of an expanded clone, and some rows leave it out.

CASSGRGAYQETQYF,TGTGCCAGCAGCGGAAGGGGTGCGTACCAAGAGACCCAGTACTTC,TRBJ2-5,once,15,TRBV9,.
CASSAQVNTEAFF,TGTGCCAGCAGCGCACAGGTAAACACTGAAGCTTTCTTT,TRBJ1-1,.,13,TRBV7-3,.
CASSVGSFFYGYTF,TGTGCCAGCAGTGTCGGGTCGTTCTTTTATGGCTACACCTTC,TRBJ1-2,.,14,TRBV25-1,.
CASSLTGGTDTQYF,TGTGCCAGCAGCTTAACGGGGGGTACAGATACGCAGTATTTT,TRBJ2-3,.,14,TRBV7-3,.
CASSPPDYGYTF,TGTGCCAGCTCACCCCCCGACTATGGCTACACCTTC,TRBJ1-2,.,12,TRBV18,.
CASRISSRGTTNEKLFF,TGTGCCAGTCGAATTTCCAGCAGGGGGACAACTAATGAAAAACTGTTTTTT,TRBJ1-4,.,17,TRBV2,TRBD1
CASSFSGGAGETQYF,TGTGCCAGCAGCTTTAGCGGGGGGGCCGGCGAGACCCAGTACTTC,TRBJ2-5,.,15,TRBV11-2,TRBD2
CAITQGGRSYEQYF,TGTGCCATCACCCAGGGGGGACGCTCCTACGAGCAGTACTTC,TRBJ2-7,.,14,TRBV10-3,.
CASSMAGGLTDTQYF,TGTGCCAGCTCAATGGCGGGAGGATTAACAGATACGCAGTATTTT,TRBJ2-3,.,15,TRBV18,TRBD2
CAISEPRGGDNSPLHF,TGTGCCATCAGTGAGCCCCGGGGCGGGGATAATTCACCCCTCCACTTT,TRBJ1-6,.,16,TRBV10-3,.
CSVSYRGLNTEAFF,TGCAGCGTGTCGTACAGGGGGCTGAACACTGAAGCTTTCTTT,TRBJ1-1,few,14,TRBV29-1,TRBD1
CASSQDRVGKLFF,TGTGCCAGCAGCCAGGACAGGGTTGGAAAACTGTTTTTT,TRBJ1-4,.,13,TRBV7-7,TRBD1
CASSSRTGDNSPLHF,TGTGCCAGCAGCTCGCGGACAGGAGATAATTCACCCCTCCACTTT,TRBJ1-6,few,15,TRBV7-9,TRBD1
CASSQSGANVLTF,TGTGCCAGCAGTCAGTCTGGGGCCAACGTCCTGACTTTC,TRBJ2-6,.,13,TRBV6-6,.
CAWSRGQGHQPQHF,TGTGCCTGGAGTCGGGGACAGGGCCATCAGCCCCAGCATTTT,TRBJ1-5,.,14,TRBV30,TRBD1
CAIRGTDNEKLFF,TGTGCCATCAGAGGGACAGATAATGAAAAACTGTTTTTT,TRBJ1-4,.,13,TRBV10-3,TRBD1
CASSLEAGNTDTQYF,TGTGCCAGCAGCTTAGAGGCGGGGAACACAGATACGCAGTATTTT,TRBJ2-3,.,15,TRBV7-2,.
CASSLVGVEAFF,TGTGCCAGCAGCTTAGTCGGGGTGGAAGCTTTCTTT,TRBJ1-1,.,12,TRBV7-9,.
CASRPMGTLEAFF,TGTGCCAGCAGGCCCATGGGGACACTTGAAGCTTTCTTT,TRBJ1-1,.,13,TRBV2,.
CASSEAGGYGYTF,TGTGCCAGCAGTGAAGCAGGGGGCTATGGCTACACCTTC,TRBJ1-2,.,13,TRBV6-1,.
CASSVTGGDQPQHF,TGTGCCAGCAGCGTAACAGGGGGCGATCAGCCCCAGCATTTT,TRBJ1-5,.,14,TRBV7-3,TRBD1
CASSQVGGARGTEAFF,TGTGCCAGCAGCCAAGTGGGGGGGGCGCGGGGCACTGAAGCTTTCTTT,TRBJ1-1,.,16,TRBV14,.